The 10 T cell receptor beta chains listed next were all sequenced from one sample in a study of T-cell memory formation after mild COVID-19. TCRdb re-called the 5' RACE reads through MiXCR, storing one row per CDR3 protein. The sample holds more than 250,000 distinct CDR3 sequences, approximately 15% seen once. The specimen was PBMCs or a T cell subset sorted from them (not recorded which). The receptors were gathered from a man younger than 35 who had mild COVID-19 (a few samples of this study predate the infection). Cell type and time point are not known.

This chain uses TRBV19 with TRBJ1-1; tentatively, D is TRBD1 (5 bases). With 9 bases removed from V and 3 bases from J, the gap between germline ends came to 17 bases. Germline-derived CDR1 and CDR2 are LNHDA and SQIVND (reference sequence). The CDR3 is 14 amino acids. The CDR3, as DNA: TGTGCCAGCAGATCTGACAGCATGTACACTGAAGCTTTCTTT. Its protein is CASRSDSMYTEAFF.

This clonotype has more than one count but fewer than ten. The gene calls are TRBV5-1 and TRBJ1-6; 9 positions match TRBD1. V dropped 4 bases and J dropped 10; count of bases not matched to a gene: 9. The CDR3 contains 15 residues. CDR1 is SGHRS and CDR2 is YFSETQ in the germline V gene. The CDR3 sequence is CASSPGGQGWSPLHF. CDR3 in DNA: TGCGCCAGCAGCCCCGGGGGACAGGGTTGGTCACCCCTCCACTTT. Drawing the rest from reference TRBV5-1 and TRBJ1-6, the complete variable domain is KAGVTQTPRYLIKTRGQQVTLSCSPISGHRSVSWYQQTPGQGLQFLFEYFSETQRNKGNFPGRFSGRQFSNSRSEMNVSTLELGDSALYLCASSPGGQGWSPLHFGNGTRLTVT.

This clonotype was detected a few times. The CDR3 sequence: CASSPLLGSAEQFF. In DNA, the CDR3 is TGTGCCAGCAGCCCACTTTTGGGGTCGGCTGAGCAGTTCTTC. The V gene is TRBV7-9, the J gene TRBJ2-1; no clear D gene. Trimming stripped 5 bases from V and 9 bases from J, with 17 bases between. The germline V gene has CDR1 SEHNR and CDR2 FQNEAQ (reference sequence). This CDR3 is built from 14 residues.

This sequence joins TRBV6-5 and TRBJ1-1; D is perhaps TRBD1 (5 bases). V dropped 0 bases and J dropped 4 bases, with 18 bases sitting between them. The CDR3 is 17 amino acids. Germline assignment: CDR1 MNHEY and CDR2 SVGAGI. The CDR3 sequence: CASSYSGSGRFGTEAFF. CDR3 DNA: TGTGCCAGCAGTTACTCTGGGTCGGGGCGCTTCGGCACTGAAGCTTTCTTT.

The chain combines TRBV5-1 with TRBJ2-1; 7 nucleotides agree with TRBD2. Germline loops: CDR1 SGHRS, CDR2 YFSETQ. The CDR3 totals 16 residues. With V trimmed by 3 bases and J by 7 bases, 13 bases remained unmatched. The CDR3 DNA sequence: TGCGCCAGCAGCTCACCTGGACTAGGTTACACAAATGAGCAGTTCTTC. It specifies CASSSPGLGYTNEQFF.

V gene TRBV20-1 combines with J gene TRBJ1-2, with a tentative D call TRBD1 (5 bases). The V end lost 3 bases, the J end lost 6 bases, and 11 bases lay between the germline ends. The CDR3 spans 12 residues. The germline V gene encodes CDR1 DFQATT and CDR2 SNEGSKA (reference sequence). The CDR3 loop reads CSASPQGNGYTF. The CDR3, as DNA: TGCAGTGCTAGCCCGCAGGGTAATGGCTACACCTTC.

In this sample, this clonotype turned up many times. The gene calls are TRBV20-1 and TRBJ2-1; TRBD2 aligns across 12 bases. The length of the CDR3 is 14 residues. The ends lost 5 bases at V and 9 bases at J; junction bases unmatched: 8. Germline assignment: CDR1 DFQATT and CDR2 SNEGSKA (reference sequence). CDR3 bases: TGCAGTGCTGACGCTAGCGGGGGGGCGTCTGAGCAGTTCTTC. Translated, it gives CSADASGGASEQFF.

CDR3 sequence: CASSFPYGTEAFF. The CDR3 DNA is TGTGCCAGCAGCTTCCCGTACGGCACTGAAGCTTTCTTT. The chain carries TRBV11-2 and TRBJ1-1; unclear D gene. With 3 bases removed from V and 4 bases from J, the gap between germline ends came to 9 bases. The CDR3 length is 13 residues. The germline V gene encodes CDR1 SGHAT and CDR2 FQNNGV. Full variable domain (remainder filled in from reference TRBV11-2 and TRBJ1-1): EAGVAQSPRYKIIEKRQSVAFWCNPISGHATLYWYQQILGQGPKLLIQFQNNGVVDDSQLPKDRFSAERLKGVDSTLKIQPAKLEDSAVYLCASSFPYGTEAFFGQGTRLTVV.

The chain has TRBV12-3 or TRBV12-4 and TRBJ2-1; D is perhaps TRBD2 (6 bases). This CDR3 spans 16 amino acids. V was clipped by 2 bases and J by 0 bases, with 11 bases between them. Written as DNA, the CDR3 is TGTGCCAGCAGTTTATGGAGGGTAGGCTCCTACAATGAGCAGTTCTTC. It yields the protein CASSLWRVGSYNEQFF.

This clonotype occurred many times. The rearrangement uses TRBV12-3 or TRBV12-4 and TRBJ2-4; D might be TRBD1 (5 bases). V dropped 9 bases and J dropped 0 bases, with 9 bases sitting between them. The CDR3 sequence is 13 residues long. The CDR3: CASRGLAKNIQYF. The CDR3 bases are TGTGCCAGTAGGGGCCTAGCCAAAAACATTCAGTACTTC.